This is a list of T cell receptor beta chains from one sample in a study of blood T cell repertoires in COVID-19. Assay: immunoSEQ multiplex PCR; the TCRdb copy retains only in-frame clones and omits some. The repertoire holds 250,000 to 300,000 clones, with 86% as singletons. Source material: peripheral blood. These receptors originate from a man aged 18 to 30 with active or convalescent COVID-19. Each CDR3 is given with its conserved first and last residue. A D gene is named only where the DNA matches it firmly. A clone size is listed for some rows: how often the clone was seen (once, few, many), or a class if it is expanded.

length	J	V	D	size	CDR3	DNA
18	TRBJ2-2	TRBV9	TRBD2	.	CASSVLSGVAGATGELFF	TGTGCCAGCAGCGTCCTCTCCGGGGTAGCGGGGGCCACCGGGGAGCTGTTTTTT
17	TRBJ2-5	TRBV24-1	TRBD2	.	CATSDTRSGGTRETQYF	TGTGCCACCAGTGACACCCGATCCGGCGGGACTAGAGAGACCCAGTACTTC
15	TRBJ1-4	TRBV28	.	once	CASSSLQAGSEKLFF	TGTGCCAGCAGTTCCCTCCAGGCCGGGAGCGAAAAACTGTTTTTT
11	TRBJ2-7	TRBV9	.	.	CASSGPYEQYF	TGTGCCAGCAGCGGGCCCTACGAGCAGTACTTC
15	TRBJ2-1	TRBV5-1	TRBD1	many	CASSLGTGGYNEQFF	TGCGCCAGCAGCTTGGGGACAGGGGGTTACAATGAGCAGTTCTTC
16	TRBJ1-5	TRBV19	.	.	CASSMTDLYSNQPQHF	TGTGCCAGTAGTATGACAGATTTATATAGCAATCAGCCCCAGCATTTT
17	TRBJ2-2	TRBV10-2	TRBD1	once	CASSEGDRGLYTGELFF	TGCGCCAGCAGTGAGGGGGACAGGGGGCTATACACCGGGGAGCTGTTTTTT
16	TRBJ2-7	TRBV27	.	.	CASKRTFQGPSYEQYF	TGTGCCAGCAAACGGACGTTCCAGGGTCCATCCTACGAGCAGTACTTC
15	TRBJ1-3	TRBV10-3	.	.	CAISEEDGTGNTIYF	TGTGCCATCAGTGAGGAGGATGGCACTGGAAACACCATATATTTT
12	TRBJ2-1	TRBV12-3/TRBV12-4	.	few	CASAGDSNEQFF	TGTGCCAGCGCGGGCGACTCTAATGAGCAGTTCTTC
18	TRBJ2-5	TRBV6-1	TRBD2	.	CASSVALGLAGGRETQYF	TGTGCCAGCAGTGTTGCCCTTGGGCTAGCGGGGGGCCGAGAGACCCAGTACTTC
12	TRBJ1-1	TRBV7-9	.	.	CASSLGGLKAFF	TGTGCCAGCAGCTTGGGGGGACTGAAAGCTTTCTTT
15	TRBJ2-1	TRBV28	.	.	CASSLRGSSYNEQFF	TGTGCCAGCAGTTTAAGGGGGAGCTCCTACAATGAGCAGTTCTTC
15	TRBJ1-2	TRBV15	.	.	CATSRAGRGYYGYTF	TGTGCCACCAGCAGAGCAGGACGAGGGTATTATGGCTACACCTTC
15	TRBJ2-5	TRBV3-1/TRBV3-2	.	.	CASSHLSMYQETQYF	TGTGCCAGCAGCCATCTCAGTATGTACCAAGAGACCCAGTACTTC
15	TRBJ2-7	TRBV5-1	.	.	CASSEWDIGTYEQYF	TGCGCCAGCAGCGAGTGGGACATCGGGACGTACGAGCAGTACTTC
16	TRBJ2-3	TRBV5-6	.	.	CASSLVGGFSTDTQYF	TGTGCCAGCAGCTTGGTTGGAGGTTTTAGCACAGATACGCAGTATTTT
14	TRBJ2-5	TRBV2	TRBD2	.	CASIRTSGKLAQYF	TGTGCCAGCATCCGGACTAGCGGGAAATTGGCCCAGTACTTC
14	TRBJ2-7	TRBV6-5	TRBD1	.	CASRTDRGSYEQYF	TGTGCCAGCAGGACGGACAGGGGCAGCTACGAGCAGTACTTC
15	TRBJ2-2	TRBV24-1	TRBD2	.	CATAPSGGAVGELFF	TGTGCCACCGCGCCGAGCGGGGGGGCGGTCGGGGAGCTGTTTTTT
17	TRBJ2-2	TRBV4-3	TRBD2	.	CASSHPAGGSTTGELFF	TGCGCCAGCAGCCACCCCGCGGGGGGCAGTACGACCGGGGAGCTGTTTTTT
14	TRBJ2-3	TRBV5-1	.	.	CASSLSTVADTQYF	TGCGCCAGCAGCTTGTCGACAGTCGCAGATACGCAGTATTTT
17	TRBJ1-3	TRBV3-1/TRBV3-2	.	.	CASSQGPQGFSGNTIYF	TGTGCCAGCAGCCAGGGCCCCCAGGGTTTCTCTGGAAACACCATATATTTT
11	TRBJ2-7	TRBV3-1/TRBV3-2	.	.	CASGLLGEQYF	TGTGCCAGCGGTCTGCTCGGCGAGCAGTACTTC
15	TRBJ2-7	TRBV3-1/TRBV3-2	.	.	CASSQDWSGVGEQYF	TGTGCCAGCAGCCAAGATTGGTCGGGGGTGGGTGAGCAGTACTTC
13	TRBJ2-3	TRBV6-1	.	.	CASSEVSSSTQYF	TGTGCCAGCAGTGAAGTAAGTTCGAGTACGCAGTATTTT
15	TRBJ1-1	TRBV5-1	TRBD1	.	CASSLGQGMNTEAFF	TGCGCCAGCAGCTTGGGACAGGGAATGAACACTGAAGCTTTCTTT
13	TRBJ2-7	TRBV18	.	once	CASSYSRGYEQYF	TGTGCCAGCTCATATTCACGGGGATACGAGCAGTACTTC
16	TRBJ2-1	TRBV5-1	.	few	CASSLDGGPPYNEQFF	TGCGCCAGCAGCTTGGATGGGGGCCCTCCCTACAATGAGCAGTTCTTC
13	TRBJ1-5	TRBV12-3/TRBV12-4	TRBD1	.	CASMDRGNQPQHF	TGTGCCAGCATGGACAGGGGAAATCAGCCCCAGCATTTT
16	TRBJ2-7	TRBV7-2	TRBD1	.	CASSWVGTGGTYEQYF	TGTGCCAGCAGCTGGGTAGGGACAGGGGGCACCTACGAGCAGTACTTC
11	TRBJ2-2	TRBV7-8	TRBD1	many	CATGGVGELFF	TGTGCCACAGGGGGAGTTGGGGAGCTGTTTTTT
16	TRBJ2-2	TRBV2	.	.	CASRPHRVSDTGELFF	TGTGCCAGCAGACCTCACAGGGTCTCCGACACCGGGGAGCTGTTTTTT
15	TRBJ2-2	TRBV24-1	TRBD1	.	CATSARDRDTGELFF	TGTGCCACCAGTGCCCGGGACAGAGATACCGGGGAGCTGTTTTTT
14	TRBJ1-5	TRBV30	.	.	CAWSVLWSNQPQHF	TGTGCCTGGAGTGTACTTTGGAGCAATCAGCCCCAGCATTTT
15	TRBJ2-5	TRBV24-1	.	.	CATSDPDWAEETQYF	TGTGCCACCAGTGACCCGGACTGGGCGGAGGAGACCCAGTACTTC
18	TRBJ2-3	TRBV7-3	.	.	CASSLNRIAELGTDTQYF	TGTGCCAGCAGCTTAAATCGGATAGCGGAGTTAGGCACAGATACGCAGTATTTT
16	TRBJ2-5	TRBV5-1	.	.	CASSLAVRTSQETQYF	TGCGCCAGCAGCTTGGCCGTCCGGACTTCACAAGAGACCCAGTACTTC
12	TRBJ2-5	TRBV6-6	.	.	CATARGQETQYF	TGTGCCACCGCACGGGGGCAAGAGACCCAGTACTTC
14	TRBJ2-1	TRBV7-9	.	.	CASSLTTDYNEQFF	TGTGCCAGCAGCTTGACAACAGACTACAATGAGCAGTTCTTC
15	TRBJ1-2	TRBV2	.	.	CASSEARTANYGYTF	TGTGCCAGCAGTGAAGCGCGCACCGCTAACTATGGCTACACCTTC
13	TRBJ1-2	TRBV6-5	TRBD1	once	CASKLRQGTGYTF	TGTGCCAGCAAACTACGACAGGGGACCGGCTACACCTTC
14	TRBJ2-3	TRBV5-1	TRBD2	.	CASREGGLLATQYF	TGCGCCAGCAGAGAGGGAGGGCTTCTTGCTACGCAGTATTTT
13	TRBJ1-1	TRBV14	TRBD1	once	CASSPGHRGEAFF	TGTGCCAGCAGCCCCGGGCACAGGGGAGAAGCTTTCTTT
15	TRBJ2-1	TRBV9	TRBD2	.	CASSVSSGDYNEQFF	TGTGCCAGCAGCGTATCTAGCGGAGATTACAATGAGCAGTTCTTC
14	TRBJ1-1	TRBV19	TRBD1	.	CASSKGARLTEAFF	TGTGCCAGTAGTAAGGGGGCGCGTCTCACTGAAGCTTTCTTT